The 26 T cell receptor beta chains given below trace back to one sample, sequenced in a study of T cell repertoires in cytomegalovirus infection. TCRdb independently ran MiXCR on the reads; one entry per CDR3 protein. Here the sample spans about 47,000 distinct CDR3 sequences, about 21% being singletons. These receptors lack a known antigen. The sequenced sample was CD8+ T cells from cultured PBMCs, obtained from culture after CMV antigen stimulation. Receptors originate from a human donor in good health (CMV status not recorded). Some clones in this sample may be carry-over from other donors' samples.

Many counts were recorded for this clonotype. This sequence joins TRBV20-1 and TRBJ1-5, with D possibly TRBD1 on 5 matching bases. The CDR3 consists of 16 residues. The V end lost 0 bases, the J end lost 4 bases, and 16 bases lay between the germline ends. CDR1 DFQATT and CDR2 SNEGSKA come from the germline V gene (reference sequence). CDR3 amino acids: CSARDRGVNGNQPQHF. As DNA, the CDR3 is TGCAGTGCTAGAGATCGGGGGGTTAACGGGAATCAGCCCCAGCATTTT.

This clonotype was recorded many times. This chain connects TRBV12-3 or TRBV12-4 to TRBJ2-7; the D is unclear. The V end was cut by 2 bases, the J end by 4 bases, with 6 bases between. The CDR3 sequence is 12 residues long. The CDR3 DNA follows: TGTGCCAGCAGTTTAAAGAAGTACGAGCAGTACTTC. This sequence encodes CASSLKKYEQYF.

This clonotype was recorded many times. V and J are TRBV7-9 and TRBJ2-5; D remains unclear. The V gene's germline CDR1 is SEHNR and CDR2 FQNEAQ (reference sequence). Trimming removed 1 base at V and 5 bases at J, with 5 bases between. This CDR3 is built from 12 residues. The CDR3 protein is CASSLDRETQYF. CDR3 DNA: TGTGCCAGCAGCTTAGATCGTGAGACCCAGTACTTC.

The chain carries TRBV6-5 and TRBJ2-3; 7 nucleotides align to TRBD2. The CDR3 loop spans 14 amino acids. The J segment lost 7 bases and the V segment lost 2 bases, leaving 6 bases of the junction unmatched. From germline, CDR1 is MNHEY and CDR2 SVGAGI. The CDR3 nucleotides are TGTGCCAGCAGTTACGGGAGGGTGGAAAATACGCAGTATTTT. Its translation: CASSYGRVENTQYF.

This clonotype was observed many times. The gene calls are TRBV5-4 and TRBJ2-2, with TRBD2 matching 10 bases. This CDR3 spans 18 amino acids. Trimming cost V 4 bases and J 6 bases; bases outside gene matches: 15. Germline CDR1 reads SGHNT; CDR2 reads YYREEE (reference sequence). The CDR3 loop reads CASSLYHFVAGGSGELFF. The CDR3 bases are TGTGCCAGCAGCCTATATCATTTCGTAGCGGGGGGATCCGGGGAGCTGTTTTTT.

This clonotype was picked up many times. This sequence joins TRBV19 and TRBJ2-7; D not certain. The CDR3 contains 13 residues. Trimming took off 3 bases at V and 2 bases at J, with 8 bases between the two ends. CDR1 and CDR2 (germline): LNHDA, SQIVND (reference sequence). The CDR3 loop is CASSIRGPYEQYF. DNA for the CDR3: TGTGCCAGTAGTATTCGCGGTCCCTACGAGCAGTACTTC.

The chain combines TRBV20-1 with TRBJ2-4; D is tentatively TRBD1 or TRBD2 (5 bases each). The CDR3 totals 14 residues. Germline V gene data show CDR1 as DFQATT and CDR2 as SNEGSKA (reference sequence). The ends were cut back, 0 bases at V and 7 bases at J, with 13 bases in the middle. The CDR3 spells CSARDGDPENIQYF. The DNA of the CDR3 is TGCAGTGCTAGAGACGGGGACCCCGAGAACATTCAGTACTTC.

This clonotype showed up just a few times. The V call is TRBV11-2, the J call TRBJ2-3, with 9 bases aligning to TRBD2. The germline V gene encodes CDR1 SGHAT and CDR2 FQNNGV. The J segment lost 5 bases and the V segment lost 6 bases, leaving 9 bases of the junction unmatched. The CDR3 length is 15 residues. This CDR3 is CASRFSSGGRDTQYF. CDR3 sequence (DNA): TGTGCCAGCAGATTCTCAAGCGGGGGGCGAGATACGCAGTATTTT.

This clonotype appeared a few times. J is TRBJ2-5 and V is TRBV4-3; D is possibly TRBD2 (6 bases). This CDR3 region has 14 residues. V was shortened by 1 base and J by 3 bases, with 9 bases between the two germline ends. The germline V gene has CDR1 LGHNA and CDR2 YSLEER. The CDR3 reads CASSQGLVEETQYF. CDR3 sequence (DNA): TGCGCCAGCAGCCAAGGACTAGTCGAAGAGACCCAGTACTTC.

This clonotype came up many times. The rearrangement uses TRBV5-1 and TRBJ2-7; D is perhaps TRBD1 (5 bases). Germline assignment: CDR1 SGHRS and CDR2 YFSETQ. This CDR3 region has 14 residues. V lost 0 bases, J lost 4 bases, and 11 bases lay in between. The CDR3 is CASSLAQGWYEQYF. DNA for the CDR3: TGCGCCAGCAGCTTGGCCCAGGGATGGTACGAGCAGTACTTC.

This clonotype has a count of ten or more. This sequence joins TRBV12-3 or TRBV12-4 and TRBJ2-5; TRBD2 matches at 8 bases. The CDR3 length is 12 residues. The V gene end was trimmed by 9 bases and the J gene end by 2 bases; junction bases not matched to a gene: 2. The CDR3 reads CASSGVQETQYF. DNA of the CDR3: TGTGCCAGTAGCGGGGTGCAAGAGACCCAGTACTTC.

This clonotype showed up just a few times. The chain has TRBV29-1 and TRBJ2-1; the D is unclear. The germline V gene has CDR1 SQVTM and CDR2 ANQGSEA. The V gene lost 1 base and the J gene lost 7 bases, with 8 bases spanning the gap. The CDR3 has 12 amino acids. CDR3 region: CSVEGRRNEQFF. CDR3 nucleotide sequence: TGCAGCGTTGAAGGACGACGAAATGAGCAGTTCTTC.

Turning to this clonotype: A much larger clone differs from this one at a single base, so this may be a read error. The gene calls are TRBV28 and TRBJ2-7; 7 nucleotides align to TRBD1. The V segment lost 1 base and the J segment 0 bases; nucleotides outside the gene matches: 6. The CDR3 is 16 residues long. Germline CDR1 and CDR2: MDHEN and SYDVKM. The CDR3 bases are TGTGCCAGCAGTTTATCCGACAGGGTCCCCTCCTACGAGCAGTACTTC. Amino acid sequence: CASSLSDRVPSYEQYF.

The rearrangement links TRBV20-1 to TRBJ2-7; D might be TRBD1 or TRBD2, each matching 6 bases. The CDR3 has 17 amino acids. V was shortened by 3 bases and J by 5 bases, with 26 bases between the two germline ends. Germline V gives CDR1 DFQATT, CDR2 SNEGSKA (reference sequence). CDR3 sequence reads: CSASGTNGPGGWDEQYF. In nucleotides, the CDR3 is TGCAGTGCTAGTGGAACCAATGGACCCGGGGGCTGGGACGAGCAGTACTTC.

This clonotype occurred many times. This chain links TRBV7-2 with TRBJ1-6; 9 bases agree with TRBD1. The CDR3 covers 16 residues. Germline-derived CDR1 and CDR2 are SGHTA and FQGNSA. V dropped 4 bases and J dropped 12; count of bases not matched to a gene: 13. The chain's CDR3 is CASSSLSTGGEGPLHF. The CDR3, as DNA: TGTGCCAGCAGCTCATTGTCAACAGGGGGCGAGGGACCCCTCCACTTT.

This clonotype was recorded many times. The chain recombines TRBV12-3 or TRBV12-4 with TRBJ2-7; 9 bases agree with TRBD1. With 3 bases clipped from V and 1 base from J, the junction kept 7 bases outside the gene matches. The CDR3 runs to 16 residues. CDR3 DNA sequence: TGTGCCAGCAGTTTGGTTCGGGGACAGGGATCCTACGAGCAGTACTTC. It yields the protein CASSLVRGQGSYEQYF.

V and J are TRBV20-1 and TRBJ2-1; possible D gene TRBD1, 5 bases. Trimming left V 6 bases short and J 3 bases short, with 21 bases between. Germline V gives CDR1 DFQATT, CDR2 SNEGSKA (reference sequence). The CDR3 is 16 amino acids. Here the CDR3 DNA reads TGCAGTGCCTCCAGTAAGGACAACCGTATCTACAATGAGCAGTTCTTC. It specifies CSASSKDNRIYNEQFF.

V is TRBV12-5 and J is TRBJ2-1; a weak D match, TRBD2 (5 bases). Germline V gene sequence: CDR1 LGHNT, CDR2 FRNRAP. The CDR3 spans 12 residues. Between the trimmed V and J ends, which lost 3 bases and 8 bases, there was a span of 8 bases. This CDR3 reads CASGFPLDEQFF. The CDR3 DNA reads TGTGCTAGTGGTTTCCCACTAGATGAGCAGTTCTTC.

This chain joins TRBV2 and TRBJ2-5; D possibly corresponds to TRBD1 (6 bases). This CDR3 is 14 amino acids long. CDR1 is SNHLY and CDR2 is FYNNEI in the germline V gene. With 3 bases removed from V and 3 bases from J, the gap between germline ends came to 11 bases. In nucleotides, the CDR3 is TGTGCCAGCAGTGAGGGGGCCGTTGAAGAGACCCAGTACTTC. Translated: CASSEGAVEETQYF.

This sequence joins TRBV12-3 or TRBV12-4 and TRBJ1-2; D is undetermined. V was shortened by 7 bases and J by 6 bases, with 12 bases between the two germline ends. This CDR3 has 12 amino acids. This CDR3 reads CASTRSLDGYTF. The DNA of the CDR3 is TGTGCCAGCACCCGGTCTCTAGATGGCTACACCTTC.

The chain employs TRBV6-4 and TRBJ1-2, with D maybe TRBD1 (5 bases). Trimming left V 5 bases short and J 4 bases short, with 11 bases between. The CDR3 sequence is 13 residues long. Germline assignment: CDR1 MRHNA and CDR2 SNTAGT. DNA of the CDR3: TGTGCCAGCAGTCGGGACGGCGGCTATGGCTACACCTTC. This gives the protein CASSRDGGYGYTF.

This clonotype was recorded at least ten times. This chain connects TRBV7-9 to TRBJ1-4; 9 nucleotides match TRBD1. V gave up 4 bases and J gave up 3 bases; unmatched junction bases: 0. Germline CDR1 reads SEHNR; CDR2 reads FQNEAQ (reference sequence). This CDR3 has 14 residues. The CDR3 protein is CASSWTGANEKLFF. The CDR3 region has the DNA TGTGCCAGCAGCTGGACAGGGGCTAATGAAAAACTGTTTTTT.

This clonotype has more than one count but fewer than ten. The chain couples TRBV7-8 to TRBJ2-7; no definite D call. Germline lookup yields CDR1 SGHVS and CDR2 FQNEAQ. V shed 6 bases and J shed 0 bases, with 15 bases lying between them. The CDR3 loop spans 15 amino acids. The CDR3 loop is CASSPWRSSSYEQYF. In DNA form, the CDR3 reads TGTGCCAGCAGTCCATGGCGATCAAGCTCCTACGAGCAGTACTTC.

This clonotype was counted between two and nine times. The V and J genes are TRBV14 and TRBJ1-5; no clear D. Trimming shortened V by 4 bases and J by 2 bases, and 9 bases separated the two germline ends. Germline V gene data show CDR1 as SGHDN and CDR2 as FVKESK. This CDR3 is 14 amino acids long. CDR3 coding DNA: TGTGCCAGCAGCCGCGGGAATGGCAATCAGCCCCAGCATTTT. Its translation is CASSRGNGNQPQHF.

This clonotype has more than one count but fewer than ten. The chain is built from TRBV27 and TRBJ1-2; D is unclear. V was cut by 2 bases and J by 2 bases, with 6 bases left in between. The CDR3 covers 13 residues. From germline, CDR1 is MNHEY and CDR2 SMNVEV (reference sequence). CDR3 nucleotides: TGTGCCAGCAGTTTAAACGTGAACTATGGCTACACCTTC. Translated, it gives CASSLNVNYGYTF.

This clonotype was found many times. The V call is TRBV6-5, the J call TRBJ2-1; D gene unclear. The germline gives CDR1 MNHEY, CDR2 SVGAGI. V was shortened by 8 bases and J by 5 bases, with 16 bases between the two germline ends. This CDR3 has 14 residues. The DNA for the CDR3 is TGTGCCAGCGCACCCTTGTCCCCCCACAATGAGCAGTTCTTC. Protein: CASAPLSPHNEQFF.